This T cell receptor beta chain was documented in a study of cytotoxic CD8 clonotypes in ibrutinib-treated CLL. Study-level findings and limits: Sustained-remission and progressing patients had different sampling times.

V was cut by 3 bases and J by 2 bases, with 14 bases left in between. This CDR3 contains 16 residues. Looked up from germline, CDR1 is MDHEN and CDR2 is SYDVKM. Worth noting for this clone: What it binds is unknown.

With sequencing, the targeted depth ranged from 1 in 200,000 to 1 in 1 million T cells. Only in-frame clones appear in the TCRdb table, and some are missing; sequencing was by immunoSEQ multiplex PCR. Of tens of thousands of clones listed, around three fifths are singletons. The TCR sequence derives from a human donor with chronic lymphocytic leukemia. The sample consisted of PBMCs, taken before ibrutinib treatment. The V and J genes are TRBV28 and TRBJ2-1; TRBD2 is a possible D gene (5 bases). This CDR3 is CASSFTGDRPYNEQFF. In nucleotides, the CDR3 is TGTGCCAGCAGTTTTACCGGGGATCGGCCCTACAATGAGCAGTTCTTC.